The clone carrying this TCR beta chain has just one count. Participants spanned ages roughly 18 to 95 years and resided in about 25 US areas. Cohorts were assigned according to the clinical history that participants reported. These data originate in a study of blood T cell repertoires in COVID-19. Across the whole study: T cells, B-cell-depleted T cells, or PBMCs provided the cDNA or gDNA that served as material.

Per the original methods: How many nucleated cells were present was estimated from reference gene primer amplification. Generated by immunoSEQ multiplex PCR, the TCRdb table keeps only in-frame clones and is missing some. V and J calls plus clone size are reproduced from that table; the DNA served to infer D and trimming. The sample consists of roughly 150,000 clones, less than 80% of them appearing once. Germline V gene sequence: CDR1 MDHEN, CDR2 SYDVKM. The CDR3 runs 17 residues. Trimming took 6 bases from V and 4 from J, leaving 24 bases between them. J is TRBJ1-2 and V is TRBV28; tentatively, D is TRBD1 (6 bases). This TCR was recovered from a woman in her 70s in a cohort exposed to, infected with or recovered from COVID-19 (not recorded which). The sample taken for sequencing was PBMCs or T cells enriched from blood (not recorded which). This CDR3 is CASSGGGSPSFGYGYTF. The DNA of the CDR3 is TGTGCCAGCAGCGGGGGGGGCAGCCCTAGTTTCGGCTATGGCTACACCTTC.